This record looks at one T cell receptor beta chain sequence and its context. Its antigen is not identified. This sample is part of a study of shared clonotypes between healthy human individuals. Per the original data handling: ImmunoSEQ output lacked quality scores and full-length reads, limiting matched filtering. Generated by immunoSEQ multiplex PCR, the TCRdb table keeps only in-frame clones and is missing some. For V, J and clone size, that table is used; D and trimming come from the DNA. The sample holds over a million clones; more than 60% are singletons and the top ten take over 1.3%. CDR3 length: 14 amino acids. V lost 2 bases and J lost 6, with 11 bases in between. Germline V gene data show CDR1 as MGHDK and CDR2 as SYGVNS. A CD45RA+ naive subset and a CD45RA-negative memory subset were split from CD4+ cells. General study results and limits: An anticipated effect of sequencing depth on clonotype sharing among donors was recognized. Four donors had approximately 4.6% of their naive CD4 clonotypes in common.

Sequencing input: memory CD4+ T cells sorted from blood. Sample subset: CD45RA-negative fraction. The TCR sequence derives from a man between 18 and 29 years old in good health. The V gene is TRBV25-1, the J gene TRBJ2-4; D ambiguous. CDR3: CASSEGGRGNIQYF. The CDR3 DNA is TGTGCCAGCAGTGAAGGTGGCAGAGGAAACATTCAGTACTTC.